This T cell receptor beta chain was obtained from a study of PD-1 blockade in classical Hodgkin lymphoma. Germline V gene lookup returns CDR1 MDHEN and CDR2 SYDVKM. The CDR3 loop spans 15 amino acids. V dropped 1 base and J dropped 6; count of bases not matched to a gene: 5. The data were produced by immunoSEQ multiplex PCR, yet TCRdb's version contains in-frame clones alone and is incomplete. This sample has 10,000 to 15,000 clones, with 85% to 90% found just once. There was relapse after autologous stem cell transplantation in every patient, and there was variation in brentuximab vedotin exposure. Negative selection with magnetic separation was used to purify CD4+ T cells from thawed PBMCs.

This chain links TRBV28 with TRBJ2-3; 9 nucleotides match TRBD2. The input for sequencing was CD4+ T cells from blood, taken at baseline. This TCR was sampled from a human donor with classical Hodgkin lymphoma. CDR3 sequence (DNA): TGTGCCAGCAGTTTATTGGCGGGGGGGCAGGATACGCAGTATTTT. It encodes CASSLLAGGQDTQYF.